This TCR beta chain was sequenced during a study of beta chain features in type 1 diabetes. Study-wide results and caveats: Moderately but significantly shorter TCRB CDR3s were found in Type 1 diabetes patients in all four CD4+ subsets. VDJ junctions from patients with type 1 diabetes contained fewer insertions and more deletions.

Expressed TCRB transcripts were sequenced after all isolated RNA was converted to cDNA. Profiling relied on immunoSEQ multiplex PCR, and the TCRdb table lists in-frame clones only, not all of them. The sample carries fewer than 300,000 clones, under 13% recorded once. Germline V gene data show CDR1 as SEHNR and CDR2 as FQNEAQ (reference sequence). V shed 7 bases and J shed 1 base, with 10 bases lying between them. The CDR3 consists of 13 residues. Remarks on this clone: The antigen remains unidentified.

This TCR came from a man aged 25-45 years with type 1 diabetes. The chain employs TRBV7-9 and TRBJ1-1; D call uncertain. Sequenced input: naive CD4+ T cells from blood. The CDR3 region has the DNA TGTGCCAGCATTTGGGCGGGGAACACTGAAGCTTTCTTT. Translation: CASIWAGNTEAFF.